This is a list of T cell receptor beta chains from one sample in a study of blood T cell repertoires in COVID-19. Here immunoSEQ multiplex PCR was the method, and the copy in TCRdb shows in-frame clones only, minus some. This sample yields around 42,000 clones, of which around 89% are seen a single time; roughly 3.7% belongs to the top ten. The sequenced sample was peripheral blood. The receptors were sampled from a human donor in a cohort sampled during active COVID-19. Each CDR3 is given with its conserved first and last residue. Each record gives: J gene, CDR3 length, V gene, D gene, clone size, CDR3 DNA, CDR3 protein. D genes are given only for firm matches. Expanded clones are given a class, and other clones once, few, many or no size at all.

J: TRBJ2-1; length: 19; V: TRBV7-2; D: TRBD2; size: .; DNA: TGTGCCAGCAGCTTAGTGGCGGCTAGCGGGGGCCAACTCACGGGGGAGCAGTTCTTC; CDR3: CASSLVAASGGQLTGEQFF
J: TRBJ1-5; length: 15; V: TRBV15; D: .; size: .; DNA: TGTGCCACCAGCAGAGGAACAGGGTCGGAACAGCCCCAGCATTTT; CDR3: CATSRGTGSEQPQHF
J: TRBJ1-1; length: 15; V: TRBV7-2; D: .; size: once; DNA: TGTGCCAGCAGCTTAGAGGGGGGGTCGGGCACTGAAGCTTTCTTT; CDR3: CASSLEGGSGTEAFF
J: TRBJ1-1; length: 12; V: TRBV2; D: TRBD1; size: .; DNA: TGTGCCAGCAGTGAAAGGGGGCAGGGAGCTTTCTTT; CDR3: CASSERGQGAFF
J: TRBJ2-6; length: 15; V: TRBV4-1; D: .; size: few; DNA: TGCGCCAGCAGCCACCAGGAGGCTGGGGCCAACGTCCTGACTTTC; CDR3: CASSHQEAGANVLTF
J: TRBJ1-2; length: 12; V: TRBV19; D: TRBD1; size: .; DNA: TGTGCCAGTAGTCAGCGACAGGGTAGCTACACCTTC; CDR3: CASSQRQGSYTF
J: TRBJ1-2; length: 14; V: TRBV6-5; D: .; size: .; DNA: TGTGCCAGCAGTCCCACCAGGGCGGAGAACGGCTACACCTTC; CDR3: CASSPTRAENGYTF
J: TRBJ1-1; length: 15; V: TRBV5-1; D: .; size: .; DNA: TGCGCCAGCAGCTTGAACCCCCAGGCGAACACTGAAGCTTTCTTT; CDR3: CASSLNPQANTEAFF
J: TRBJ1-1; length: 13; V: TRBV30; D: .; size: .; DNA: TGTGCCTGGAGTGAACTCATGAACACTGAAGCTTTCTTT; CDR3: CAWSELMNTEAFF
J: TRBJ2-7; length: 17; V: TRBV5-1; D: TRBD1; size: .; DNA: TGCGCCAGCAGCTTGAATGCCGGGACAGTGAGCTCCTACGAGCAGTACTTC; CDR3: CASSLNAGTVSSYEQYF
J: TRBJ1-1; length: 13; V: TRBV7-9; D: .; size: few; DNA: TGTGCCAGCAGCTTAGCAGGAGTCGCTGAAGCTTTCTTT; CDR3: CASSLAGVAEAFF
J: TRBJ1-5; length: 16; V: TRBV4-1; D: TRBD1; size: .; DNA: TGCGCCAGCAGCCAGCAGGGGGGTTATAGCAATCAGCCCCAGCATTTT; CDR3: CASSQQGGYSNQPQHF
J: TRBJ2-2; length: 12; V: TRBV6-5; D: .; size: .; DNA: TGTGCCAGCAGTCGGGGGATTGGGGAGCTGTTTTTT; CDR3: CASSRGIGELFF
J: TRBJ1-1; length: 13; V: TRBV9; D: TRBD1; size: .; DNA: TGTGCCAGCAGCGTAGGAACAGGGGCTGAAGCTTTCTTT; CDR3: CASSVGTGAEAFF
J: TRBJ2-7; length: 18; V: TRBV11-2; D: TRBD2; size: .; DNA: TGTGCCAGCAGCTTAAGCTCTAGCGGGAGGGCCGCGGACTACGAGCAGTACTTC; CDR3: CASSLSSSGRAADYEQYF
J: TRBJ1-6; length: 14; V: TRBV11-3; D: TRBD1; size: .; DNA: TGTGCCAGCAGCTTGGGACAGGGGGATTCACCCCTCCACTTT; CDR3: CASSLGQGDSPLHF
J: TRBJ2-1; length: 16; V: TRBV11-1; D: TRBD1; size: once; DNA: TGTGCCAGCAGTTCAATTTCAGGGGGCGCTTACAATGAGCAGTTCTTC; CDR3: CASSSISGGAYNEQFF
J: TRBJ2-1; length: 13; V: TRBV6-5; D: .; size: .; DNA: TGTGCCAGCCGTACAGGGAGTTACAATGAGCAGTTCTTC; CDR3: CASRTGSYNEQFF
J: TRBJ1-1; length: 15; V: TRBV3-1/TRBV3-2; D: .; size: once; DNA: TGTGCCAGCAGCCAGGAGGACGGGTTGGGGACTGAAGCTTTCTTT; CDR3: CASSQEDGLGTEAFF
J: TRBJ2-1; length: 15; V: TRBV10-3; D: .; size: .; DNA: TGTGCCATCAGTGGCCGGAGTCAAGGGGGGGATGAGCAGTTCTTC; CDR3: CAISGRSQGGDEQFF
J: TRBJ1-1; length: 13; V: TRBV19; D: TRBD1; size: once; DNA: TGTGCCAGTACCGCGACAGGGGGCACTGAAGCTTTCTTT; CDR3: CASTATGGTEAFF
J: TRBJ2-6; length: 17; V: TRBV6-2/TRBV6-3; D: TRBD1; size: once; DNA: TGTGCCAGCAGTTACGGGGCAGGGGGCTCTGGGGCCAACGTCCTGACTTTC; CDR3: CASSYGAGGSGANVLTF
J: TRBJ2-7; length: 14; V: TRBV13; D: .; size: once; DNA: TGTGCCAGCAGCGGGGGCCAGGGGGGATCGGAGCAGTACTTC; CDR3: CASSGGQGGSEQYF
J: TRBJ1-3; length: 16; V: TRBV5-6; D: .; size: few; DNA: TGTGCCAGCAGCTTCAGACAGGAGATCGCTGGAAACACCATATATTTT; CDR3: CASSFRQEIAGNTIYF
J: TRBJ1-3; length: 15; V: TRBV7-2; D: .; size: few; DNA: TGTGCCAGCAGCTTAGTGGCAGGGTCGGGAAACACCATATATTTT; CDR3: CASSLVAGSGNTIYF
J: TRBJ2-7; length: 14; V: TRBV3-1/TRBV3-2; D: .; size: .; DNA: TGTGCCAGCAGCCAAAAGACAGCCTCCTACGAGCAGTACTTC; CDR3: CASSQKTASYEQYF
J: TRBJ1-1; length: 17; V: TRBV7-3; D: .; size: once; DNA: TGTGCCAGCACTGAACAGCCTATATCAGGGGTTAGCACTGAAGCTTTCTTT; CDR3: CASTEQPISGVSTEAFF
J: TRBJ2-3; length: 16; V: TRBV18; D: .; size: .; DNA: TGTGCCAGCTCACCCTTCTCAAGCGCCCACACAGATACGCAGTATTTT; CDR3: CASSPFSSAHTDTQYF
J: TRBJ1-1; length: 16; V: TRBV4-1; D: .; size: .; DNA: TGCGCCAGCAGCCAAGATTTAAAAGCCGTGAACACTGAAGCTTTCTTT; CDR3: CASSQDLKAVNTEAFF
J: TRBJ2-7; length: 15; V: TRBV4-2; D: TRBD2; size: .; DNA: TGTGCCAGCAGCCAAGAGACTAGCCTTGCATACGAGCAGTACTTC; CDR3: CASSQETSLAYEQYF
J: TRBJ2-7; length: 12; V: TRBV28; D: .; size: .; DNA: TGTGCCAGCAGTTGGGGCCGGGCTGAGCAGTACTTC; CDR3: CASSWGRAEQYF
J: TRBJ1-1; length: 13; V: TRBV4-3; D: .; size: .; DNA: TGCGCCAGCAGCCAAGATCGGAACACTGAAGCTTTCTTT; CDR3: CASSQDRNTEAFF
J: TRBJ2-2; length: 15; V: TRBV4-2; D: TRBD2; size: .; DNA: TGTGCCAGCAGCCAAGGGGCTAGCGGCACCGGGGAGCTGTTTTTT; CDR3: CASSQGASGTGELFF
J: TRBJ2-3; length: 15; V: TRBV7-3; D: .; size: .; DNA: TGTGCCAGCAGTCTCACCGGACAGTACACAGATACGCAGTATTTT; CDR3: CASSLTGQYTDTQYF
J: TRBJ1-1; length: 16; V: TRBV18; D: .; size: .; DNA: TGTGCCAGCTCACCGGGCCCGTCCGGCATGAACACTGAAGCTTTCTTT; CDR3: CASSPGPSGMNTEAFF
J: TRBJ2-7; length: 14; V: TRBV15; D: TRBD1; size: .; DNA: TGTGCCACCAGCAAGGACAGGGTCTCCTACGAGCAGTACTTC; CDR3: CATSKDRVSYEQYF
J: TRBJ2-4; length: 15; V: TRBV5-6; D: TRBD2; size: .; DNA: TGTGCCAGCAGCGGTGACGGCGGGGGTAAAAACATTCAGTACTTC; CDR3: CASSGDGGGKNIQYF
J: TRBJ2-2; length: 18; V: TRBV4-1; D: TRBD1; size: .; DNA: TGCGCCAGCAGCCAAATCCCGGGGACAGGGGCGGCCACCGGGGAGCTGTTTTTT; CDR3: CASSQIPGTGAATGELFF
J: TRBJ1-5; length: 14; V: TRBV10-3; D: TRBD1; size: .; DNA: TGTGCCACCCAAGGCGGACAGGGACGTCAGCCCCAGCATTTT; CDR3: CATQGGQGRQPQHF
J: TRBJ1-1; length: 14; V: TRBV7-9; D: TRBD1; size: .; DNA: TGTGCCAGCAGCCCCCTCGGACAGGCCTGGGGAGCTTTCTTT; CDR3: CASSPLGQAWGAFF
J: TRBJ2-7; length: 14; V: TRBV3-1/TRBV3-2; D: .; size: .; DNA: TGTGCCAGCAGCCAAGGTCTCACAGCCTACGAGCAGTACTTC; CDR3: CASSQGLTAYEQYF
J: TRBJ2-5; length: 13; V: TRBV18; D: .; size: medium-sized; DNA: TGTGCCAGCTTTGCCGCCCGGCAAGAGACCCAGTACTTC; CDR3: CASFAARQETQYF
J: TRBJ2-7; length: 17; V: TRBV15; D: TRBD1; size: .; DNA: TGTGCCACCAGCAGAGATGCAGGACAGGGGGCTATCAACGAGCAGTACTTC; CDR3: CATSRDAGQGAINEQYF
J: TRBJ1-2; length: 13; V: TRBV29-1; D: .; size: .; DNA: TGCAGCGCGGGAGAGTCTTCTAACTATGGCTACACCTTC; CDR3: CSAGESSNYGYTF
J: TRBJ1-1; length: 14; V: TRBV19; D: .; size: .; DNA: TGTGCCAGTAGTTATCAGGGTACGTACACTGAAGCTTTCTTT; CDR3: CASSYQGTYTEAFF
J: TRBJ2-7; length: 14; V: TRBV28; D: .; size: once; DNA: TGTGCCAGCAGCCCGCGAGTTACAGGGTTCGAGCAGTACTTC; CDR3: CASSPRVTGFEQYF
J: TRBJ1-2; length: 15; V: TRBV7-2; D: .; size: .; DNA: TGTGCCAGCACCCTAAGGGGGGAGGGGTACTATGGCTACACCTTC; CDR3: CASTLRGEGYYGYTF
J: TRBJ1-2; length: 15; V: TRBV5-6; D: .; size: .; DNA: TGTGCCAGCAGCTCCCAAGGAGAGGCCGCCTATGGCTACACCTTC; CDR3: CASSSQGEAAYGYTF
J: TRBJ2-3; length: 15; V: TRBV5-1; D: TRBD2; size: once; DNA: TGCGCCAGCAGCTTGGCCCTAGCGGGGGCAGATACGCAGTATTTT; CDR3: CASSLALAGADTQYF
J: TRBJ1-5; length: 18; V: TRBV28; D: .; size: .; DNA: TGTGCCAGCAGTTTCCCTGGGAGAGGGCGCTTTGACAATCAGCCCCAGCATTTT; CDR3: CASSFPGRGRFDNQPQHF
J: TRBJ2-3; length: 17; V: TRBV7-2; D: TRBD2; size: .; DNA: TGTGCCAGCAGCACGGGGACTAGCGGGGGCCGCACAGATACGCAGTATTTT; CDR3: CASSTGTSGGRTDTQYF
J: TRBJ2-1; length: 15; V: TRBV7-9; D: .; size: .; DNA: TGTGCCAGCAGCTTATCACTCTTGGCGGACAATGAGCAGTTCTTC; CDR3: CASSLSLLADNEQFF
J: TRBJ1-1; length: 15; V: TRBV10-3; D: .; size: .; DNA: TGTGCCATCAGTGAGTCGGGGGGGGGTCGAACTGAAGCTTTCTTT; CDR3: CAISESGGGRTEAFF